This T cell receptor delta chain appears in the sequencing data of a study of Vδ1+ human thymocytes. Study-wide findings and caveats: In the thymus, TRG and TRD repertoires looked highly polyclonal with Gaussian CDR3 lengths.

Sequences come from RNA converted to cDNA by reverse transcription. The CDR3 regions were amplified by multiplex PCR from V-gene primers to a constant-region primer. TCRdb re-processed the multiplex PCR reads via CATT. Seen here are about 75,000 delta-chain clones, around 30% observed once, and the top ten hold roughly 0.26%. Worth noting for this clone: Its antigen is still unknown.

Sorted Vdelta1+ thymocytes were about 98% to 99.6% pure. The V end lost 1 base, the J end lost 4 bases, and 10 bases lay between the germline ends. Germline V gene data show CDR1 as TSWWSYY and CDR2 as QGS. CDR3 length: 14 residues. Sequenced: Vdelta1+ gamma-delta thymocytes from the thymus. Subset reported: FACS-sorted CD3+ TCRalphabeta- TCRVdelta1+ TCRVdelta2- thymocytes. V and J are TRDV1 and TRDJ1; D unclear. This sequence was found in a boy in the first two years of life who had congenital heart surgery. The CDR3 sequence: CALGERYLFDKLIF. The DNA of the CDR3 is TGTGCTCTTGGGGAACGGTACCTTTTCGATAAACTCATCTTT.